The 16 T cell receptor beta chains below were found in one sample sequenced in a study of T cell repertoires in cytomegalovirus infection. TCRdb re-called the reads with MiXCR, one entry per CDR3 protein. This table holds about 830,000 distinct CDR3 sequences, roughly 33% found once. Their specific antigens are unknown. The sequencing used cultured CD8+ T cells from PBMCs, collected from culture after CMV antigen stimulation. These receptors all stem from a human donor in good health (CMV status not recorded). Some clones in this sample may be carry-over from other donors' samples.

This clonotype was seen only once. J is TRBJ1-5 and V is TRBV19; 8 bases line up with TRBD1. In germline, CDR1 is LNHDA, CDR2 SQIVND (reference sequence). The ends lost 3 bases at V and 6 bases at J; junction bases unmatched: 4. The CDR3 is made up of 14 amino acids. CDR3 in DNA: TGTGCCAGTAGTATGGGTCAGGGGGCTCAGCCCCAGCATTTT. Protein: CASSMGQGAQPQHF.

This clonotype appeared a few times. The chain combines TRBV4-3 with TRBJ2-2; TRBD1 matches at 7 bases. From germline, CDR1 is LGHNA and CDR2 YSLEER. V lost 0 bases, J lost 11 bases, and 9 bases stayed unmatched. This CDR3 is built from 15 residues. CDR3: CASSQDPGQAFELFF. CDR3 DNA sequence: TGCGCCAGCAGCCAAGATCCTGGACAGGCCTTCGAGCTGTTTTTT.

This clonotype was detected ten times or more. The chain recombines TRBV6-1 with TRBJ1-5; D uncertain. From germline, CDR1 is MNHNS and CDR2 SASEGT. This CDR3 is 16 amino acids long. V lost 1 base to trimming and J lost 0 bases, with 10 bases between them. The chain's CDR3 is CASSEGSAYSNQPQHF. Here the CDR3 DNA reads TGTGCCAGCAGTGAAGGTTCGGCTTATAGCAATCAGCCCCAGCATTTT.

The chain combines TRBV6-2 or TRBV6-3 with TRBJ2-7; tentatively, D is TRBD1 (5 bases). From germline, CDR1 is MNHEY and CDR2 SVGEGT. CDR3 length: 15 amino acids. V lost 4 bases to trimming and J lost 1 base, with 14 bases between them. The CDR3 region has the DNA TGTGCCAGCAGTTCCTCAGGGAAAGGGTCCTACGAGCAGTACGTC. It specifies CASSSSGKGSYEQYV.

The CDR3: CASSTVGPPYNEQFF. CDR3 sequence (DNA): TGTGCCAGCAGCACCGTGGGCCCCCCCTACAATGAGCAGTTCTTC. This chain links TRBV6-5 with TRBJ2-1; no definite D call. V was pared by 6 bases and J by 2 bases, with 14 bases between. CDR1 is MNHEY and CDR2 is SVGAGI in the germline V gene. This CDR3 is 15 amino acids long.

For the CDR3, the DNA is TGTGCCAGCAGGGACAAGAGCTCCTACGAGCAGTACGTC. Its translation is CASRDKSSYEQYV. This chain connects TRBV2 to TRBJ2-7; D may be TRBD1 (5 bases). Trimming removed 6 bases from V and 0 bases from J, with 9 bases in between. The CDR3 contains 13 residues. The germline CDR1 and CDR2 sequences are SNHLY and FYNNEI.

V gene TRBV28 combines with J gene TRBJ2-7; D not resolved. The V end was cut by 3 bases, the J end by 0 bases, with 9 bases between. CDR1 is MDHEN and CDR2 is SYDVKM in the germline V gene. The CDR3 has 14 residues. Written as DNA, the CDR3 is TGTGCCAGCAGTTTCGGGCAGGCCTCCTACGAGCAGTACTTC. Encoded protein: CASSFGQASYEQYF.

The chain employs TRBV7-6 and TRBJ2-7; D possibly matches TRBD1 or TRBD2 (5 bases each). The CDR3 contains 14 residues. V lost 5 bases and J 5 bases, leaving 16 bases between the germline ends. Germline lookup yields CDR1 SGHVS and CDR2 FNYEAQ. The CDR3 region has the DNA TGTGCCAGCAGCCTACGGGACCACCCCAACGAGCAGTACGTC. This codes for CASSLRDHPNEQYV.

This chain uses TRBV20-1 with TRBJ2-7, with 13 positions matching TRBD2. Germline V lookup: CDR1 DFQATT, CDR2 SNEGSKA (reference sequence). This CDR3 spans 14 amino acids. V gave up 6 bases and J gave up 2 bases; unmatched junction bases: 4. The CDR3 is CSARTSGGAYEQYV. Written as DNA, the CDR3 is TGCAGTGCAAGAACTAGCGGGGGGGCCTACGAGCAGTACGTC.

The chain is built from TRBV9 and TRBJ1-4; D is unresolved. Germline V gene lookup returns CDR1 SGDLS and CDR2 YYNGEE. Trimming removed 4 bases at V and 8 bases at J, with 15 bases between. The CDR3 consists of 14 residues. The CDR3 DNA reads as TGTGCCAGCAGCCCTCGGACTGTGGGAGAAAAACTGTTTTTT. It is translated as CASSPRTVGEKLFF.

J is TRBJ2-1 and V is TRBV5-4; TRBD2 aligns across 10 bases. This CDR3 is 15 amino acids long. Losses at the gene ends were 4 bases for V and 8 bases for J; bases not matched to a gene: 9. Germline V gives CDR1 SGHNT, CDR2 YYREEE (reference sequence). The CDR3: CASSQGLATLDEQFF. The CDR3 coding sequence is TGTGCCAGCAGCCAGGGACTAGCGACTTTGGATGAGCAGTTCTTC.

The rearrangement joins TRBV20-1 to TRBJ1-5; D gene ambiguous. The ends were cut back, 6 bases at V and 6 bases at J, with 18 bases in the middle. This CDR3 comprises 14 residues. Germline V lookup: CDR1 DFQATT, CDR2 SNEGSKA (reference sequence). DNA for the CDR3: TGCAGTGCCACCCCGTGGGGTGCTGGTCAGCCCCAGCATTTT. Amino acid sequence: CSATPWGAGQPQHF.

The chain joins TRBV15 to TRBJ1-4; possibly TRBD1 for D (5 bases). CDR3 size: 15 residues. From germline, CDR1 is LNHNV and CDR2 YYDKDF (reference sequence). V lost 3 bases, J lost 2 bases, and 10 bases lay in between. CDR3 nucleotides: TGTGCCACCAGCAGTCGGGACCGGACTAATGAAAAACTGTTTTTT. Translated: CATSSRDRTNEKLFF.

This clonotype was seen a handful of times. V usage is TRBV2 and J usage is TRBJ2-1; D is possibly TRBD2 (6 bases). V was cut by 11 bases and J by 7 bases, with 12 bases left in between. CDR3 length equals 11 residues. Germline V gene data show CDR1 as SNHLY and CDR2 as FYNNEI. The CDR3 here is CAAKGGNEQFF. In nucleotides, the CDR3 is TGTGCCGCCAAAGGAGGGAATGAGCAGTTCTTC.

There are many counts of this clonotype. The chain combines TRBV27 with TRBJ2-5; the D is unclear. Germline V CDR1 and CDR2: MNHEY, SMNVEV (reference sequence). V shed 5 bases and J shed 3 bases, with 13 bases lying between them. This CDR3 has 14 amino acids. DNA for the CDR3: TGTGCCAGCAGTCCCGCCTTTGAGGAAGAGACCCAGTACTTC. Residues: CASSPAFEEETQYF.

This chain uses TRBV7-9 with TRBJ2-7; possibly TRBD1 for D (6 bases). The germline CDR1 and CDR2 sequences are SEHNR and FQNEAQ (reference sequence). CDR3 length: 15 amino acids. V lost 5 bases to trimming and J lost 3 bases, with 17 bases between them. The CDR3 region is CASSPNRDRGYEQYV. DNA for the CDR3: TGTGCCAGCAGCCCAAACAGGGATCGGGGCTACGAGCAGTACGTC.